The present T cell receptor beta chain was sequenced within a study of cytomegalovirus exposure and HLA in healthy donors. The germline CDR1 and CDR2 sequences are LNHDA and SQIVND (reference sequence). The V gene end was trimmed by 7 bases and the J gene end by 7 bases; junction bases not matched to a gene: 7. The length of the CDR3 is 14 residues. PCR primers comprised 60 Vbeta and 13 Jbeta primers. The method was immunoSEQ multiplex PCR; TCRdb's version includes in-frame clones alone and lacks a portion of them. This table has approximately 140,000 clones, over 60% appearing once. The chain employs TRBV19 and TRBJ2-1, with 10 bases lining up with TRBD2. Material for sequencing was PBMCs. The clonotype originates from a human donor in good health. The CDR3 loop reads CASIKLAGGNEQFF. The CDR3 coding sequence is TGTGCCAGTATCAAGTTAGCGGGAGGTAATGAGCAGTTCTTC.